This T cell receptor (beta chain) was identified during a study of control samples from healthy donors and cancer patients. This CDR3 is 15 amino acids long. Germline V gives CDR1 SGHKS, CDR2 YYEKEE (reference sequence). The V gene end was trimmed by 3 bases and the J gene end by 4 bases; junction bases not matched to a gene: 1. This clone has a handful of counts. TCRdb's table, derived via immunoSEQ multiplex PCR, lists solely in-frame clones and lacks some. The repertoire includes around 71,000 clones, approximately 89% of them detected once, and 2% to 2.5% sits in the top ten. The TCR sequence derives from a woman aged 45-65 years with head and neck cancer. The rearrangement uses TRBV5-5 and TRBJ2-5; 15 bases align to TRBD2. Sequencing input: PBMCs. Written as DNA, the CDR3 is TGTGCCAGCAGCTGGACTAGCGGGGGGGCAGAGACCCAGTACTTC. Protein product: CASSWTSGGAETQYF.